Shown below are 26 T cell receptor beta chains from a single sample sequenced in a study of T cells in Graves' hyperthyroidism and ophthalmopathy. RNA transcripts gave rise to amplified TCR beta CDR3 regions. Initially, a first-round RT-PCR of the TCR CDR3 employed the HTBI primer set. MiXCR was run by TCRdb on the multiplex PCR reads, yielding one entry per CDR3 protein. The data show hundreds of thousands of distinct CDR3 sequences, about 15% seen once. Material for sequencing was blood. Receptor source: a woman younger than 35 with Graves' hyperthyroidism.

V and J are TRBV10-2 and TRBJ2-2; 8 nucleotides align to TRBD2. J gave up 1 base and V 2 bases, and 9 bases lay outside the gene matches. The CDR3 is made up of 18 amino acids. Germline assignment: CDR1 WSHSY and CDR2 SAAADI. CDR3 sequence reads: CASSEAGGTKGNTGELFF. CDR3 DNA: TGCGCCAGCAGTGAGGCGGGGGGAACTAAGGGGAACACCGGGGAGCTGTTTTTT.

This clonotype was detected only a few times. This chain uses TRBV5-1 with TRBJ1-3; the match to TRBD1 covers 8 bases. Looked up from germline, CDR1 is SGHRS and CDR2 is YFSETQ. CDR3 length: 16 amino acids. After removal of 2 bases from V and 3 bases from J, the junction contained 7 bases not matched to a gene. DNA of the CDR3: TGCGCCAGCAGCTTAGACGGACAGGGAGGTGGAAACACCATATATTTT. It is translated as CASSLDGQGGGNTIYF.

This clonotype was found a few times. The CDR3 DNA reads as TGTGCCAGCAGCTTAGGGGTCTCGATGTTGGCAGGGGTAAGCCCTGGCTACACCTTC. The encoded protein is CASSLGVSMLAGVSPGYTF. The chain employs TRBV13 and TRBJ1-2, with D maybe TRBD1 (6 bases). CDR1 is PRHDT and CDR2 is FYEKMQ in the germline V gene (reference sequence). This CDR3 comprises 19 residues. V lost 0 bases and J lost 7, with 27 bases in between.

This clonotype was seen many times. In nucleotides, the CDR3 is TGTGCCAGCAGCCCGGGGGCCAACGTCCTGACTTTC. It is translated as CASSPGANVLTF. This sequence joins TRBV13 and TRBJ2-6; D is unclear. The V and J ends lost 5 bases and 4 bases respectively, with 3 bases between them. CDR3 length: 12 amino acids. Germline assignment: CDR1 PRHDT and CDR2 FYEKMQ (reference sequence).

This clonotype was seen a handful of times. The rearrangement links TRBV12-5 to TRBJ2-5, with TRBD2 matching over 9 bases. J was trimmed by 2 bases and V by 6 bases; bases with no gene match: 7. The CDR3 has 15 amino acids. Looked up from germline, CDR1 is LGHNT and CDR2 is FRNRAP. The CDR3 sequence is CASGPGTSRQETQYF. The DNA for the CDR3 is TGTGCTAGTGGCCCTGGGACTAGCCGACAAGAGACCCAGTACTTC.

The CDR3 reads CASRKITENTEAFF. The CDR3 DNA is TGTGCCAGCAGAAAGATTACAGAGAACACTGAAGCTTTCTTT. V usage is TRBV7-9 and J usage is TRBJ1-1; the D is unclear. Trimming removed 6 bases from V and 1 base from J, with 12 bases in between. Germline-derived CDR1 and CDR2 are SEHNR and FQNEAQ (reference sequence). This CDR3 region has 14 residues.

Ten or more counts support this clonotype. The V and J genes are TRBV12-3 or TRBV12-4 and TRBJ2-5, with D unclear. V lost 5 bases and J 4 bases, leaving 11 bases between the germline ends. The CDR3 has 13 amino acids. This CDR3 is CASSLVPGETQYF. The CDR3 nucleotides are TGTGCCAGCAGTCTGGTGCCCGGAGAGACCCAGTACTTC.

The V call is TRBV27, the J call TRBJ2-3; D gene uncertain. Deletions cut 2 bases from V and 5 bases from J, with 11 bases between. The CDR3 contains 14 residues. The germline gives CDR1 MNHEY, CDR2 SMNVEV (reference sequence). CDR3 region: CASSLAENVDTQYF. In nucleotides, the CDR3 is TGTGCCAGCAGTTTAGCGGAGAATGTAGATACGCAGTATTTT.

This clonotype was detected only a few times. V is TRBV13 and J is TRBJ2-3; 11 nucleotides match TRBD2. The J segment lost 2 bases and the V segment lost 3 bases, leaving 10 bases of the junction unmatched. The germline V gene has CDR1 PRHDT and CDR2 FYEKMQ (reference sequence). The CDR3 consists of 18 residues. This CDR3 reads CASSLLTGTSGVTDTQYF. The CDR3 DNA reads TGTGCCAGCAGCTTGTTGACCGGGACTAGCGGAGTCACAGATACGCAGTATTTT.

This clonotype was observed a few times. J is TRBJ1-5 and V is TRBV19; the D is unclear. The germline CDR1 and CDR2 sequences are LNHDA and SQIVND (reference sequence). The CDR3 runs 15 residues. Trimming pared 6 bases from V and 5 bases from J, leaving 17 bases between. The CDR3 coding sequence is TGTGCCAGTAGACGCAGTGAGGTCCGTGATCAGCCCCAGCATTTT. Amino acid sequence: CASRRSEVRDQPQHF.

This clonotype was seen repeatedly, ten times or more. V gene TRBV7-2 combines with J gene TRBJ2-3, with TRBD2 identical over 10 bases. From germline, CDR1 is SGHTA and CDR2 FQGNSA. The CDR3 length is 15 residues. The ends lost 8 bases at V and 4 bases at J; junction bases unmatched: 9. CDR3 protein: CASGPSGSGADTQYF. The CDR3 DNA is TGTGCCAGCGGGCCTAGCGGGAGCGGCGCAGATACGCAGTATTTT.

CDR3 protein: CSVVGVKNTGELFF. The CDR3 region has the DNA TGCAGCGTTGTCGGGGTTAAGAACACCGGGGAGCTGTTTTTT. The rearrangement joins TRBV29-1 to TRBJ2-2; TRBD2 is a possible D gene (5 bases). The V end was cut by 4 bases, the J end by 1 base, with 10 bases between. The CDR3 has 14 amino acids. Per the germline V gene, CDR1 is SQVTM and CDR2 is ANQGSEA.

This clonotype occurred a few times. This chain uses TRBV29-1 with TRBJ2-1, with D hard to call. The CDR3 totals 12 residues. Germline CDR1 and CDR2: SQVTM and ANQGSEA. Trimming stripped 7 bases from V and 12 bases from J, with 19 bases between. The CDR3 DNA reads TGCAGCGCATCCGTTAGTAGCTTCGGGCAGTTCTTC. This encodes CSASVSSFGQFF.

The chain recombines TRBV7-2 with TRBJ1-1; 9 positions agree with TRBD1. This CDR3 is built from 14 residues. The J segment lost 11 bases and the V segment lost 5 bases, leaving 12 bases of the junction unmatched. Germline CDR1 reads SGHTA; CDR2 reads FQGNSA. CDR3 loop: CASSNPGQGTRAFF. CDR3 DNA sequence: TGTGCCAGCAGCAACCCGGGACAGGGCACCCGGGCTTTCTTT.

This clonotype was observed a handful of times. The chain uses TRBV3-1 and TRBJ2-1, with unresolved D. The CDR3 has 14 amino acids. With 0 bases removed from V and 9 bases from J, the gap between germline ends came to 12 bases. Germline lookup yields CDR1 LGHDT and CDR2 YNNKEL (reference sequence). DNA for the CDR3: TGTGCCAGCAGCCAAGAGGGCGTGTCTAGTGAGCAGTTCTTC. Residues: CASSQEGVSSEQFF.

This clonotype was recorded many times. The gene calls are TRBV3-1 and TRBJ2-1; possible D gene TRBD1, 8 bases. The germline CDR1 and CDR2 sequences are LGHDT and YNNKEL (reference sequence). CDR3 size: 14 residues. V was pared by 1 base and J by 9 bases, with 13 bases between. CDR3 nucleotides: TGTGCCAGCAGCCAAGTACAGGGGGGGGGTGAGCAGTTCTTC. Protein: CASSQVQGGGEQFF.

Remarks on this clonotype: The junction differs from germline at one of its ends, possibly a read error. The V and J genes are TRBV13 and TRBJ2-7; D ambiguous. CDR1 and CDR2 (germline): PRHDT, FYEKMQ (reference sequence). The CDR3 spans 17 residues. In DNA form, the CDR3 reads TGTGCCAGCAGCTTCGCCCCTGTTGGCCGACACACCTACGAGCAGCACTTC. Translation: CASSFAPVGRHTYEQHF.

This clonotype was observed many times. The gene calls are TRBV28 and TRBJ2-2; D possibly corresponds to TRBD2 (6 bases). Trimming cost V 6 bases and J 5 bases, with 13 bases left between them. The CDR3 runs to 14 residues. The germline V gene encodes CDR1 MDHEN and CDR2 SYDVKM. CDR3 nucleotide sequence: TGTGCCAGCAGGGGGGACTTCGAAACCGGGGAGCTGTTTTTT. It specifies CASRGDFETGELFF.

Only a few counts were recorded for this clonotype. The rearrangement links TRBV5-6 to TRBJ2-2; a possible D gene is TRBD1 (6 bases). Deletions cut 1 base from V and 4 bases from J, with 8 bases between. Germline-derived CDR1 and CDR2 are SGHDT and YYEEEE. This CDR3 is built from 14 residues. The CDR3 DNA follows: TGTGCCAGCAGCTTGAACAGGGTCACCGGGGAGCTGTTTTTT. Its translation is CASSLNRVTGELFF.

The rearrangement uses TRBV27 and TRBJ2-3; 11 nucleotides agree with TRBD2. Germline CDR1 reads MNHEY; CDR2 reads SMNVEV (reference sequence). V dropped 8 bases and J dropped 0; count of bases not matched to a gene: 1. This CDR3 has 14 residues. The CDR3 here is CASGTSGSTDTQYF. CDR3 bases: TGTGCCAGCGGGACTAGCGGAAGCACAGATACGCAGTATTTT.

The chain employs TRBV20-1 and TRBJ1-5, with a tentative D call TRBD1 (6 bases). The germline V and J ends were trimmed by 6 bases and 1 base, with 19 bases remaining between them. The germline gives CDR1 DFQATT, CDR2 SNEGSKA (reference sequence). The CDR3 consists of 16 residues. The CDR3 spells CSAVELGARSNQPQHF. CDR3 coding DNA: TGCAGTGCCGTAGAGTTGGGGGCGCGGAGCAATCAGCCCCAGCATTTT.

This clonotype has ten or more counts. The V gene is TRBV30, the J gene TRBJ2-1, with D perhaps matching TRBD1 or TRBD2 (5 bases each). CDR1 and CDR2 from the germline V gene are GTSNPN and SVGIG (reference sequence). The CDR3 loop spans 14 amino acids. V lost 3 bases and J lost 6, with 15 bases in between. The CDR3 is CAWRGARTSNEQFF. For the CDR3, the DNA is TGTGCCTGGAGAGGGGCGAGGACTTCCAATGAGCAGTTCTTC.

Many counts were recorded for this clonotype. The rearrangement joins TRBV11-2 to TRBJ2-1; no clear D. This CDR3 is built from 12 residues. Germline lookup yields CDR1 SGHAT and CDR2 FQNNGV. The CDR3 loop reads CAAASSYNEQFF. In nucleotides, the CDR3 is TGTGCGGCGGCGTCCTCCTACAATGAGCAGTTCTTC.

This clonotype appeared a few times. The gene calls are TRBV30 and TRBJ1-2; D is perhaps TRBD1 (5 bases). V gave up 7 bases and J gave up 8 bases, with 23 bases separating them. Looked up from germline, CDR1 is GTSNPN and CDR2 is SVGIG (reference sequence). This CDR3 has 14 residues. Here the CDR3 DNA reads TGTGCCTTCGACCGGGACTTCTCTCTGCGAGGCTACACCTTC. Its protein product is CAFDRDFSLRGYTF.

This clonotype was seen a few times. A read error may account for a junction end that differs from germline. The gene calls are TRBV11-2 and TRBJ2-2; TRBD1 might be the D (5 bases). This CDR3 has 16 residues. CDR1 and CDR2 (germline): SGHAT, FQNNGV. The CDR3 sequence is CASSVRSDINTRELFF. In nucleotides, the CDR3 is TGTGCCAGCAGCGTCCGGTCGGACATTAACACCAGGGAGCTGTTTTTT. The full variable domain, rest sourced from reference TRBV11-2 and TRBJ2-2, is EAGVAQSPRYKIIEKRQSVAFWCNPISGHATLYWYQQILGQGPKLLIQFQNNGVVDDSQLPKDRFSAERLKGVDSTLKIQPAKLEDSAVYLCASSVRSDINTRELFFGEGSRLTVL.

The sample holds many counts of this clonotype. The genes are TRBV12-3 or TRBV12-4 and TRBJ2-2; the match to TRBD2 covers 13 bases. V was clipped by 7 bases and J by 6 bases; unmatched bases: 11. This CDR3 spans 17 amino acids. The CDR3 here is CASIAARGLAGAGELFF. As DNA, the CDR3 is TGTGCCAGCATCGCAGCCCGCGGACTAGCGGGAGCCGGGGAGCTGTTTTTT.